This TCR beta chain is from a study of cytomegalovirus exposure and HLA in healthy donors (dated by TCRdb to the late 2010s). Study-level background: In an earlier analysis of roughly 590 of the donors, 250 to 300 Gb of sequence data and 100 million or so unique TCR beta sequences from 180 million or so T cells were reported. Typing coverage varied by locus: roughly 620-640 donors for A, B, C, DRB1 and DQB1; approximately 500 for DQA1; around 570 for DPA1; around 450 for DPB1. On average, about 200,000 unique TCR beta nucleotide sequences were sequenced per donor among roughly 430 genotyped donors of the cohort, with roughly 18% of those sequences being non-productive. The study aimed to test whether cataloging public T cell receptors could reveal signatures of past pathogen exposure. To predict cytomegalovirus infection status, the study combined high-throughput TCR immunosequencing, statistical association of individual TCRs with disease status, and machine learning. Class I and class II HLA loci were covered by the typing at four-digit resolution. Besides the first cohort of approximately 710 subjects, a separate validation cohort made up of some 110 different subjects was used. Roughly 300 gigabases of sequencing data and approximately 80 million unique TCR sequences were included in an early release covering several hundred HLA-typed donors. Donor age, sex, ethnicity and CMV serostatus were compiled together with the repertoire data. A later genetic analysis took genome-wide SNP genotypes for 398 of the 666 donors and used that subset as a discovery cohort. All discovery cohort repertoires had been generated on a single sequencing platform. Four to six DR-DQ haplotypes were handled as single units for association and clustering, since linkage in the cohort was strong. The study used immunosequencing to profile the T cell repertoires of around 600 subjects and linked those repertoires to cytomegalovirus serostatus. A later analysis re-analyzed previously published TCR beta repertoires from roughly 690 donors and added high-resolution HLA genotyping to study TCR occurrence patterns. In the later analysis, no new phenotypic data were used to find candidate immune exposures; instead, reliance was placed on TCR beta sequences and their occurrence across donors. To decide whether each TCR beta V gene segment behaved as functional or pseudogenic, an earlier analysis of approximately 590 of the donors relied on high-throughput TCR beta sequencing. The genetic ancestry cluster associated with self-reported Caucasian donors included 81% of the 300 to 400 genotyped donors.

What the study reported, not specific to this receptor: An association between a missense DCLRE1C variant and V-gene and J-gene trimming of TCR beta chains was found in a later genetic analysis and replicated in an independent cohort. When HLA alleles, especially DR and DQ, strongly co-occurred, TCR associations were difficult to assign to individual alleles. A few of the identified cytomegalovirus-associated TCR beta chains were confirmed in vitro to be specific for cytomegalovirus antigens. Because HLA typing was unavailable for some donors at each locus, only the typed subset was used in association tests. Presence/absence analyses assumed roughly uniform sequencing depth across donors, an assumption that may not hold. Because counts were too low, seventeen rarely observed V segments, including chromosome 9 orphons, were excluded from the earlier analysis of several hundred of the donors. The authors suggested that the approach could potentially be generalized to other disease states and immunological phenotypes. A later analysis found that TCR association rates varied across HLA loci, with DRB1 alleles showing the most associated TCRs and HLA-C alleles the fewest. This cohort had only TCR beta chains sequenced, and the lack of alpha or paired-chain data limited which features could be detected. Immune exposure information for the cohort was limited to CMV serostatus. Some IMGT-functional V segments, including TRBV6-2 and TRBV6-3, could not be told apart with the 87-base-pair reads, so those segments were excluded. Compared with the 666-donor mean, donors in an Asian-associated ancestry cluster had fewer N-insertions in productive TCRs, according to a later genetic analysis. An earlier analysis of around 500 of the donors showed that most TCR beta V segments appeared in productive rearrangements either about 87% or about 30% of the time, which broadly matched IMGT annotations. At a false discovery rate of 0.05, a later analysis linked fewer than 20,000 TCR beta sequences to specific HLA alleles. Cytomegalovirus status was reported to be diagnosed by the classifier with high specificity and sensitivity in both the original and validation cohorts. A later analysis found that HLA-associated TCR beta chains were more clonally expanded and had lower generation probabilities than equally common non-associated chains. In a later analysis, most CMV-associated TCR beta chains were found to appear HLA-restricted, with HLA associations seemingly driven largely by CMV exposure. The sequencing pipeline was judged likely to have produced a cluster of highly shared sequence variants as a technical artifact. Correlated functional status among segregating V segments might be attributable to linkage disequilibrium, but an unknown experimental factor could not be ruled out. In a later analysis, several top co-occurrence clusters were reported to appear linked to parvovirus B19, influenza, CMV and Epstein-Barr virus. The study gave a list of roughly 150 TCR beta chains associated with cytomegalovirus. A further reported finding was that TCR beta sequences accurately predicted the HLA-A and HLA-B alleles for most subjects in the first cohort. While some public TCRs were present in many individuals, most TCR sequences turned up only very rarely across donors.

Notes on this clone: What antigen it recognizes has not been identified.

The cohort comprised around 690 healthy bone marrow donors. All cohort members were sampled while nominally healthy, although unrecorded immune exposures were likely present. The donor tested CMV seropositive and was one of the 289 seropositive cohort members. Every donor gave a peripheral blood sample, and the peripheral blood mononuclear cells from that sample were used for TCR beta sequencing. The Qiagen DNeasy Blood Extraction Kit was used to extract genomic DNA from the blood cell samples. Cut back by 1 base and 3 bases, the V and J ends lie 9 bases apart. Reading from cysteine to phenylalanine, the CDR3 counts 14 amino acids. CDR3 DNA only is kept here, 42 bases in frame from base 1. According to the germline V gene (reference sequence), CDR1 reads LNHNV and CDR2 reads YYDKDF. Libraries were made using the immunoSEQ multiplex PCR assay. The multiplex PCR relied on a mix of 60 forward primers for TCR Vbeta segments and 13 reverse primers for TCR Jbeta segments. The CDR3 region of rearranged TCR beta genes was amplified from genomic DNA with a multiplex PCR assay. Amplified TCR beta libraries were sequenced as 87-base-pair reads on the Illumina HiSeq System. Per the original workflow: In a later analysis, around 80 million unique TCR beta chains were counted across the 650 to 700 repertoires, and approximately 11 million of these chains were shared by at least two donors. To remove PCR and sequencing errors, raw reads were error-corrected and collapsed into unique sequences using a nearest-neighbor algorithm that merged closely related sequences. To assign V, D and J gene segments, CDR3 sequences were aligned to IMGT reference sequences. Each retained sequence needed at least a six-nucleotide match to both a V gene segment and a J gene segment. Rearrangements were classified as productive when the CDR3 lacked stop codons and remained in frame with V and J, and all other rearrangements were classified as non-productive. CDR3 was defined according to IMGT convention as the region running from the second conserved V-encoded cysteine to the conserved J-encoded phenylalanine. Sequences without an unambiguous match to a single V gene segment were excluded from the earlier analysis of about 640 of the donors. An earlier analysis of several hundred of the donors called V segments functional above 56.7% productive rearrangements and segregating when the between-donor standard deviation exceeded 5%. To diagnose cytomegalovirus status from the catalog of TCR beta chain sequences, a statistical classification framework was built. In a later analysis, V and J genes were assigned by comparing TCR nucleotide sequences against IMGT/GENE-DB human TR gene sequences. Using the TCRdist pipeline, a later analysis assigned CDR3 sequences along with most-parsimonious VDJ recombination scenarios. A later analysis defined each TCR beta chain by its CDR3 amino acid sequence plus V-gene family, and excluded reads lacking a unique V-gene family. To address suspected cross-contamination and a sequencing artifact, a later analysis removed around 600 highly shared, low-generation-probability nucleotide sequences. A later analysis calculated a clonal expansion index for each public chain from normalized within-repertoire ranks of inferred template counts. In a later analysis, generation probabilities were computed with a VDJ recombination model fitted to out-of-frame rearrangements, and the resulting probabilities were checked against IGoR. In a later analysis, hypergeometric tests were used to score TCR-TCR, TCR-HLA and TCR-CMV co-occurrence, with a repertoire-size bias correction applied to TCR pairs. False discovery rates were estimated in a later analysis by permuting HLA or CMV assignments 20 times. In a later analysis, co-occurring TCRs were grouped using DBSCAN, and TCRdist sequence similarity was added for clustering within HLA-allele-positive subsets. Co-occurrence clustering excluded repertoires with fewer than 30,000 or more than 120,000 public chains, plus five with anomalous nucleotide sharing. This immuneACCESS table, as held by TCRdb, lists in-frame sequences with V and J called but not all clones. Of the missing ones, under half trace to an unresolved V gene in checked studies; the others have no known cause. Clonal size and the V and J genes are those of that table, whereas D and trimming came from the DNA. The sample's table covers 70,000 to 100,000 clones. Of the sample, just over 5.5% falls within the top ten clones.

The sequenced sample consisted of PBMCs. The receptor comes from a girl between 5 and 17 years old in good health and CMV-seropositive. This sequence uses TRBV15 and TRBJ1-1, with TRBD1 as a weak D call on 6 bases. The DNA is as follows: TGTGCCACCAGCAGAGGGCAGGGGTACACTGAAGCTTTCTTT. Translation gives CATSRGQGYTEAFF. The variable domain in full, with residues beyond the CDR3 obtained from the reference TRBV15 and TRBJ1-1 genes, is DAMVIQNPRYQVTQFGKPVTLSCSQTLNHNVMYWYQQKSSQAPKLLFHYYDKDFNNEADTPDNFQSRRPNTSFCFLDIRSPGLGDTAMYLCATSRGQGYTEAFFGQGTRLTVV.